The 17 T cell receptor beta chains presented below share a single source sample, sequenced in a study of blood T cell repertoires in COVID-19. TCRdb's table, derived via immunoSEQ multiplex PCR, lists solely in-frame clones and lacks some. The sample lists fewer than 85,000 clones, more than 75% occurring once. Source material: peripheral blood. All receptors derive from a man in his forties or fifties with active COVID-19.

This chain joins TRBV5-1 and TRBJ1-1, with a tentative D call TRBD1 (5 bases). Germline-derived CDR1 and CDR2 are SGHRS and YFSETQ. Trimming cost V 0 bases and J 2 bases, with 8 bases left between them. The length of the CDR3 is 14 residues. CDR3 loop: CASSLGRENTEAFF. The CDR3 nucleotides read TGCGCCAGCAGCTTGGGCAGGGAAAACACTGAAGCTTTCTTT.

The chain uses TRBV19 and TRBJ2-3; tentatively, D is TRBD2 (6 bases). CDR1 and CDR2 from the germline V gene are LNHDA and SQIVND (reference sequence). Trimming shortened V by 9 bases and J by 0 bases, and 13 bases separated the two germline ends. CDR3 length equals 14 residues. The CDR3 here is CASLSRGSTDTQYF. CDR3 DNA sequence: TGTGCCAGCCTCTCGCGGGGAAGCACAGATACGCAGTATTTT.

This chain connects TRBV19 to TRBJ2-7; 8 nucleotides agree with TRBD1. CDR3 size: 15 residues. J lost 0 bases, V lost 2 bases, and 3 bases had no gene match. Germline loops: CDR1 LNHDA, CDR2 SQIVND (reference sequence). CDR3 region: CASSIRTGSSYEQYF. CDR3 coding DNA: TGTGCCAGTAGTATAAGGACAGGGAGCTCCTACGAGCAGTACTTC.

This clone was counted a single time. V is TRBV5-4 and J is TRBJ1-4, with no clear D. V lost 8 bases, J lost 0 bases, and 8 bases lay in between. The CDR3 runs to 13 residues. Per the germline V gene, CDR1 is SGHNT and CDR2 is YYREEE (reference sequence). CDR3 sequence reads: CASRLATNEKLFF. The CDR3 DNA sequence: TGTGCCAGTCGACTAGCAACTAATGAAAAACTGTTTTTT.

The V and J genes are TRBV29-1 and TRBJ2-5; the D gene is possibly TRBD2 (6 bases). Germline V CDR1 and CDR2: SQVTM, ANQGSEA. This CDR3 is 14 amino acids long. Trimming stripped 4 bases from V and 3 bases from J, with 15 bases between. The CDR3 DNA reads TGCAGCGTTGCCCGCTCGGCGGGGAAAGAGACCCAGTACTTC. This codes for CSVARSAGKETQYF. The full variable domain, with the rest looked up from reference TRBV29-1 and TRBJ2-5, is SAVISQKPSRDICQRGTSLTIQCQVDSQVTMMFWYRQQPGQSLTLIATANQGSEATYESGFVIDKFPISRPNLTFSTLTVSNMSPEDSSIYLCSVARSAGKETQYFGPGTRLLVL.

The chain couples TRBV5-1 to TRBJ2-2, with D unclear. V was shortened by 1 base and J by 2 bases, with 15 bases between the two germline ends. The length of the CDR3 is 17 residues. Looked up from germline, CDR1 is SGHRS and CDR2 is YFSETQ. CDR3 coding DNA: TGCGCCAGCAGCTTGACCCTAAGACCGGGTAACACCGGGGAGCTGTTTTTT. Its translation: CASSLTLRPGNTGELFF.

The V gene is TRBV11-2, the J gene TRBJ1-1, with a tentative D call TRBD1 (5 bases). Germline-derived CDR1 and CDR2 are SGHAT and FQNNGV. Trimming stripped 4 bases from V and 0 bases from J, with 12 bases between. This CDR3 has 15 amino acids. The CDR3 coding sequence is TGTGCCAGCAGCTCCCCCGGGGGTCTGAACACTGAAGCTTTCTTT. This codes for CASSSPGGLNTEAFF.

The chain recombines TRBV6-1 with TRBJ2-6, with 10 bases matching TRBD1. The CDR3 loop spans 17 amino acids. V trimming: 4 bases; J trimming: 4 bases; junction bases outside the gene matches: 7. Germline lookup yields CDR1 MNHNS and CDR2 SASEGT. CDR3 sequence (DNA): TGTGCCAGCAGTGTAACCGGGACAGGGGCCGGGGCCAACGTCCTGACTTTC. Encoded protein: CASSVTGTGAGANVLTF.

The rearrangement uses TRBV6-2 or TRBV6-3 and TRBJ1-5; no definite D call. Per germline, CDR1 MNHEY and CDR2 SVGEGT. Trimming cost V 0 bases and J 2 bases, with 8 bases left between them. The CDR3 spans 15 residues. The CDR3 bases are TGTGCCAGCAGTTACTCTGCGCCCCGCAATCAGCCCCAGCATTTT. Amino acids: CASSYSAPRNQPQHF.

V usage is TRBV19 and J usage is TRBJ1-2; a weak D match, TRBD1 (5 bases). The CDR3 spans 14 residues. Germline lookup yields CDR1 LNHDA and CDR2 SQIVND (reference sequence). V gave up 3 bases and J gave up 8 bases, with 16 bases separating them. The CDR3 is CASSISASRAGYTF. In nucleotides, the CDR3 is TGTGCCAGTAGTATTTCCGCAAGCAGGGCCGGCTACACCTTC.

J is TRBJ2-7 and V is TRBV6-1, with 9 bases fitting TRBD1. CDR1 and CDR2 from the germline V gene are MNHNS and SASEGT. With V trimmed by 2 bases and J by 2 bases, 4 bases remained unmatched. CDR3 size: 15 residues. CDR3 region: CASSEFGTGPYEQYF. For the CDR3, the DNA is TGTGCCAGCAGTGAATTCGGGACAGGGCCCTACGAGCAGTACTTC.

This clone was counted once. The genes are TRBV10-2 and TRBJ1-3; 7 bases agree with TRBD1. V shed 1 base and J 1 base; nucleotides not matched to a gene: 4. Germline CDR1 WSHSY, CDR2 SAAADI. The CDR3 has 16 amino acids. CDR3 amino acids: CASSELQGRSGNTIYF. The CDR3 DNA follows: TGCGCCAGCAGTGAGTTACAGGGGAGGTCTGGAAACACCATATATTTT.

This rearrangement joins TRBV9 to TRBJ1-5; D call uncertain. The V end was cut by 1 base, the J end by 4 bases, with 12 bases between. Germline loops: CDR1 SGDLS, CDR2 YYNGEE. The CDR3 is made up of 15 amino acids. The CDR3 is CASSVSGEDNQPQHF. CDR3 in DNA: TGTGCCAGCAGCGTAAGCGGAGAGGATAATCAGCCCCAGCATTTT.

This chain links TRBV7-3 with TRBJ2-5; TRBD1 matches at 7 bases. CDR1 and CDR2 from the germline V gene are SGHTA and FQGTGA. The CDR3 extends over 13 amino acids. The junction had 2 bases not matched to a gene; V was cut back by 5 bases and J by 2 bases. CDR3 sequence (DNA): TGTGCCAGCAGCCCGGGACAGCAAGAGACCCAGTACTTC. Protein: CASSPGQQETQYF.

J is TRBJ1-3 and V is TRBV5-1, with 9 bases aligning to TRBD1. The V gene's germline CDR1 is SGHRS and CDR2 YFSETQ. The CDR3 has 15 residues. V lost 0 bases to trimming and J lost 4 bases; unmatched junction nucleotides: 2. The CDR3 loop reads CASSLDRGPGNTIYF. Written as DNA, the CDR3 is TGCGCCAGCAGCTTGGACAGGGGGCCGGGAAACACCATATATTTT.

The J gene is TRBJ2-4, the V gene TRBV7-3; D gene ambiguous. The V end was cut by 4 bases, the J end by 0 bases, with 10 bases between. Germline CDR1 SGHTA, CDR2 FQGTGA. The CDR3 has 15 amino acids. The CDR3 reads CASSWSQLAKNIQYF. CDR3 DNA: TGTGCCAGCAGCTGGTCACAGCTAGCCAAAAACATTCAGTACTTC.

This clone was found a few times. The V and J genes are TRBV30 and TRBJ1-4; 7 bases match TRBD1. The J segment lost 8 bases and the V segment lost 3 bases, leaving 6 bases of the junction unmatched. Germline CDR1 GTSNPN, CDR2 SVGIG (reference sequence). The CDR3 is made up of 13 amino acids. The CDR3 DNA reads TGTGCCTGGAGCACCGGGACAGAGGAAAAACTGTTTTTT. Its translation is CAWSTGTEEKLFF.